This T cell receptor (beta chain) stems from a study of blood T cells in healthy people across ages. Study-level points and caveats: PBMCs were not sorted, which prevented a conclusive comparison of naive versus antigen-experienced cells.

Using a J-beta primer mix together with a sample-barcoded 5' primer, a second PCR was run for roughly 7 to 12 cycles. Each CDR3 protein gets one entry after TCRdb re-called the 5' RACE reads with MiXCR. The profile shows over a million distinct CDR3 sequences, about 43% of them singletons. A remark on this clonotype: Its target is not known. The junction departs from germline at one end; a sequencing error may be responsible.

Germline V lookup: CDR1 ENHRY, CDR2 SYGVKD. The CDR3 is made up of 14 amino acids. The V call is TRBV10-3, the J call TRBJ2-5; no clear D gene. The sequence came from a woman aged 18-30 years in good health. Sequenced input: blood. The CDR3 reads CAVRSNAHQETQYF. The CDR3 coding sequence is TGTGCCGTCAGGTCTAACGCACACCAAGAGACCCAGTACTTC.